Reported below is one T cell receptor beta chain. Exposed participants encountered a COVID-19 case during the 2 weeks preceding study entry. The CDR3 covers 11 residues. V was trimmed by 6 bases and J by 8 bases, leaving 10 bases between them. TCRdb's table, derived via immunoSEQ multiplex PCR, lists solely in-frame clones and lacks some. Among 130,000 to 150,000 clones listed, about 85% were seen once. The sample belongs to a study of blood T cell repertoires in COVID-19. About the study: COVID-19 samples collected from the United States, Italy and Spain covered acute and convalescent phases. T cells, B-cell-depleted T cells, or PBMCs supplied cDNA or gDNA.

The sample was PBMCs or T cells enriched from blood (not recorded which). This sequence originates from a woman in her thirties or forties who had been exposed to COVID-19. The gene calls are TRBV12-3 or TRBV12-4 and TRBJ1-1; possibly TRBD1 for D (5 bases). The CDR3: CASSTGSEAFF. The CDR3 DNA sequence: TGTGCCAGCAGCACAGGCTCGGAAGCTTTCTTT.